The 5 T cell receptor beta chains in this list originate from one sample, sequenced in a study of CD8 T cells in ankylosing spondylitis. Via MiXCR, TCRdb re-called the 5' RACE reads, giving one row per CDR3 protein. The data show approximately 180,000 distinct CDR3 sequences, 15% to 20% seen once. The sequencing sample was made of blood, either unsorted or a sorted T cell fraction (not recorded which). These receptors were taken from a male donor aged 10-29 years with ankylosing spondylitis or in good health (not recorded which).

This clonotype has at least ten counts. The rearrangement joins TRBV10-3 to TRBJ2-7; D may be TRBD1 (6 bases). From germline, CDR1 is ENHRY and CDR2 SYGVKD. Trimming cost V 0 bases and J 1 base, with 10 bases left between them. The CDR3 is made up of 15 amino acids. CDR3 amino acids: CAISESGTPSYEQYF. As DNA, the CDR3 is TGTGCCATCAGTGAGTCTGGGACACCTTCCTACGAGCAGTACTTC.

This clonotype was seen repeatedly, ten times or more. This chain connects TRBV20-1 to TRBJ1-5; D is possibly TRBD1 (6 bases). This CDR3 is 15 amino acids long. The V gene's germline CDR1 is DFQATT and CDR2 SNEGSKA (reference sequence). Trimming removed 0 bases at V and 5 bases at J, with 14 bases between. CDR3 in amino acids: CSARDPNRAHQPQHF. The CDR3 nucleotides are TGCAGTGCTAGAGATCCCAACAGGGCCCATCAGCCCCAGCATTTT.

The sample holds many counts of this clonotype. The CDR3 coding sequence is TGCGCCAGCAGCTTGGCCCTGACTAGCGGGATAATTTACAATGAGCAGTTCTTC. This sequence encodes CASSLALTSGIIYNEQFF. J is TRBJ2-1 and V is TRBV5-1; TRBD2 matches 11 bases. This CDR3 is built from 18 residues. The V and J ends lost 0 bases and 4 bases, in that order; junction bases with no gene match: 9. Germline CDR1 is SGHRS and CDR2 is YFSETQ.

This clonotype appeared many times. The V call is TRBV11-3, the J call TRBJ2-1; 7 bases are a match to TRBD1. This CDR3 comprises 12 residues. With 5 bases clipped from V and 10 bases from J, the junction kept 5 bases outside the gene matches. Looked up from germline, CDR1 is SGHNT and CDR2 is YENEEA. CDR3 amino acids: CASSKSTGEQFF. The CDR3 region has the DNA TGTGCCAGCAGCAAATCGACAGGGGAGCAGTTCTTC.

This clonotype was picked up many times. The chain carries TRBV5-1 and TRBJ1-1; TRBD1 is a possible D gene (6 bases). Germline V CDR1 and CDR2: SGHRS, YFSETQ. Between the trimmed V and J ends, which lost 4 bases and 4 bases, there was a span of 17 bases. This CDR3 region has 15 residues. This CDR3 reads CASSRKQGRVTEAFF. DNA for the CDR3: TGCGCCAGCAGCAGGAAACAGGGTAGGGTCACTGAAGCTTTCTTT.